This TCR beta chain was retrieved from a study of memory CD4+ T cells and cytomegalovirus serostatus (dated by TCRdb to about 2019). In terms of the full investigation: The cohort included approximately 35 healthy adults from Belgium, of whom 9 were CMV seropositive and some 24 were CMV seronegative. To replicate a published TCR-based CMV serostatus classifier, the researchers sequenced the CD4+ memory TCRbeta repertoires of a Belgian cohort whose cytomegalovirus serostatus was known. Overall study outcomes, separate from this receptor: The results were read as suggesting that the CMV-associated TCR signature is, for the most part, present in the CD4+ memory repertoire. For predicting CMV serostatus, the median bootstrapped AUC was approximately 0.95 using the original framework and roughly 0.91 using a US-trained random forest. On the Belgian cohort, the classifier based on the original framework reached a median bootstrapped AUC of approximately 0.95, with a 95% CI of 0.76-1.00. Only CD4+CD45RO+ memory cells were sequenced, in contrast to the original study, in which naive and memory CD4+ and CD8+ populations were covered. Among the 150 to 200 previously reported CMV-associated TCRbeta sequences, 60 to 70 showed up in the CD4+ memory repertoires, with each one found in between one and five individuals.

The CDR1 and CDR2 encoded by the germline V gene (reference sequence) are SSHAT and FNYEAQ. Inclusive of the bounding cysteine and phenylalanine, the CDR3 is 15 residues long. Of the read, only the CDR3 DNA is kept; its 45 bases are in frame from base 1. As to this clone: This clone's antigen is unknown. An end of the junction does not agree with germline; a read error may underlie this.

Genomic DNA was extracted from sorted cells with the Quick-DNA Microprep Kit. Amplification of TCRbeta DNA was done with the immunoSEQ hsTCRbeta kit, following the protocol from the manufacturer. An Illumina MiSeq instrument was used to sequence the TCRbeta libraries. The authors' analysis ran thus. After out-of-frame sequences were removed, 2,204,828 distinct TCRbeta sequences remained, averaging approximately 67,000 per individual. Each individual was scored by the count of around 160 previously reported CMV-associated TCRbeta sequences and the total productive distinct TCRbeta count. A beta-binomial model was reimplemented in Python, and scikit-learn random forests with default parameters were trained on US cohort data. Classifier performance on the Belgian cohort was summarized as median AUC with percentile confidence intervals calculated over 10,000 bootstrap iterations. This is the immuneACCESS table as TCRdb keeps it, with only in-frame sequences that have V and J called. A part of the clones is gone; compared with another copy, unresolved V genes explain less than half, and the rest is unexplained. That table furnishes V, J and clone size, whereas the DNA furnished D and trimming. The sample table records about 58,000 clones; approximately 77% of these occur just once. The ten top clones hold just under 0.5% of the sample.

A FACSAria II was used to sort memory CD4+ T cells, defined as single viable CD3+CD4+CD8-CD45RO+ cells. CMV serostatus was assessed using a Roche Elecsys assay, by which serum IgG against CMV pp150, pp28, p38 and p52 was detected. After thawing, total CD4+ T cells were enriched by positive selection with CD4 magnetic microbeads. The samples came from a separate study whose specific focus was interrogating the CD4+ T cell memory repertoire. Peripheral blood mononuclear cells were isolated and cryopreserved following standard operating procedures; serum was stored at -80 °C. The staining relied on CD3-PerCP (BW264/56), CD4-APC (RPA-T4), CD45RO-PE (UCHT1) and CD8-Pacific Orange (3B5) antibodies, and Sytox blue was used to exclude non-viable cells.

The chain is made from TRBV7-7 and TRBJ2-5; the D gene is perhaps TRBD1, from 5 matching bases. The material sequenced was memory CD4+ T cells from blood. This TCR was sampled from an adult in good health and CMV-seronegative. Some clones in this sample may be carry-over from other donors' samples. The DNA reads as follows: TGTGCTAGCAGCTTAAGGCAGGGAAGGCAAGAGACCCAGTACTTC. Translated, it gives CASSLRQGRQETQYF.